The clone carrying this TCR beta chain was seen a handful of times. Its matching antigen is unknown. TCRdb itself ran the RT-PCR reads through MiXCR, one entry per CDR3 protein. The table records hundreds of thousands of distinct CDR3 sequences, about 25% of them present only once. This sample is part of a study of response to subunit inactivated influenza vaccine. Study-wide points: The authors suggested that few new T cells are recruited per seasonal influenza vaccination.

The CDR3 consists of 13 residues. Between the trimmed V and J ends, which lost 4 bases and 0 bases, there was a span of 7 bases. Germline loops: CDR1 SQVTM, CDR2 ANQGSEA. Material: CD4+ T cells sorted from PBMCs, obtained 4 to 6 days after vaccination. The TCR originated in a man in his fifties who received an inactivated influenza vaccine. The J gene is TRBJ1-3, the V gene TRBV29-1, with no clear D. DNA of the CDR3: TGCAGCGTTGGCGGAAACTCTGGAAACACCATATATTTT. As protein: CSVGGNSGNTIYF.